This T cell receptor beta chain was sequenced for a study of type 1 and type 2 diabetes patients. The PCR template was genomic DNA. Multiplex PCR with 30 forward and 13 reverse primers amplified the TCR beta CDR3. One entry per CDR3 protein results from TCRdb running MiXCR on the multiplex PCR reads. The repertoire consists of a few hundred thousand distinct CDR3 sequences, with over 45% occurring once and the leading ten covering roughly 15%. This receptor was identified in a man aged 18 to 35 with type 2 diabetes. The specimen was peripheral blood mononuclear cells (PBMCs).

CDR3 loop: CASSLQGQVEGEQYF. As DNA, the CDR3 is TGTGCCAGTAGTCTCCAGGGACAGGTGGAGGGCGAGCAGTACTTC. V gene TRBV19 combines with J gene TRBJ2-7; 8 bases align to TRBD1. Trimming removed 5 bases from V and 6 bases from J; junction bases left unmatched: 12. The CDR3 runs to 15 residues. Germline V gives CDR1 LNHDA, CDR2 SQIVND (reference sequence).